This paragraph covers one TCR beta chain sequence. The data were obtained in a study of blood T cell repertoires in COVID-19. The overall study: From T cells, B-cell-depleted T cells, or PBMCs came the material, which was cDNA or gDNA.

It was during active infection that Seattle patients were enrolled and then longitudinally followed. CDR1 and CDR2 from the germline V gene are SGHNT and YENEEA. Trimming cost V 5 bases and J 0 bases; bases outside gene matches: 8. The CDR3 sequence is 16 residues long. In the authors' methods: Estimation of nucleated cell counts was performed using reference gene primer amplification. Clones were sequenced by immunoSEQ multiplex PCR, and TCRdb holds only the in-frame ones, with some missing. V, J and clone size reflect that table, while D and trimming were determined from the DNA. The sample carries about 180,000 clones, approximately 88% recorded once.

Sequences were obtained from peripheral blood. The chain combines TRBV11-3 with TRBJ1-2, with 8 bases aligning to TRBD1. The sequence came from a woman in her thirties or forties with COVID-19, enrolled during active disease. CDR3 protein: CASSTGPGQANYGYTF. Written as DNA, the CDR3 is TGTGCCAGCAGCACCGGCCCGGGACAGGCTAACTATGGCTACACCTTC. The full variable domain, its missing parts supplied by reference TRBV11-3 and TRBJ1-2, is EAGVVQSPRYKIIEKKQPVAFWCNPISGHNTLYWYLQNLGQGPELLIRYENEEAVDDSQLPKDRFSAERLKGVDSTLKIQPAELGDSAVYLCASSTGPGQANYGYTFGSGTRLTVV.